This T cell receptor beta chain originates from a study of vaccination effects on CD4 cells after COVID-19. V gave up 1 base and J gave up 3 bases, with 10 bases separating them. Germline assignment: CDR1 GTSNPN and CDR2 SVGIG (reference sequence). The CDR3 loop spans 15 amino acids. Sequenced by immunoSEQ multiplex PCR; TCRdb stores in-frame clones only, minus some. The profile covers about 54,000 clones, with around 86% appearing a single time and about 2.6% taken by the ten largest. With respect to this clone: No antigen is known for it.

Antigen-specific CD4+ T cell clonotypes were called by their expansion after viral peptide-pool culture in ViraFEST. Once cultured for 10 to 11 days, the cells underwent separation to obtain CD4+ T cells. Supplemented with about 9.9 IU/ml IL-2 and about 10 ug/ml peptides, around 2 million PBMC per well were kept in culture. This rearrangement joins TRBV30 to TRBJ2-6, with a tentative D call TRBD2 (6 bases). The sample was CD4+ T cells from PBMCs cultured with HCoV-229E spike peptides, taken before COVID-19 vaccination. This clonotype was sampled from a human donor who received a COVID-19 vaccine. CDR3 in DNA: TGTGCCTGGAGTGAATGGGGAGGTGGGGCCAACGTCCTGACTTTC. This sequence encodes CAWSEWGGGANVLTF.